These 26 T cell receptor beta chains were all obtained from the same sample, sequenced in a study of Graves' ophthalmopathy and Graves' hyperthyroidism (dated by TCRdb to 2016 to 2018). TCRdb records Illumina HiSeq 2000 as the sequencer. TCR beta CDR3 regions were amplified from RNA transcripts for repertoire sequencing. A first-round RT-PCR used HTBI primers with the Qiagen OneStep RT-PCR kit, followed by a second-round multiplex PCR, size selection and purification. Using fastp trimming at Q25 and MiXCR clonotype assembly, TCRdb reanalyzed the public sequencing data and kept in-frame beta chains. Rows with a matching CDR3 protein are joined into one entry that keeps the most common DNA and genes. The sample yields under 800,000 distinct CDR3 sequences; around a fifth were counted once. The ten largest account for approximately 6.9% of the sample. The sequenced sample was peripheral blood. The origin of the receptors is a woman aged 18-29 years with stable Graves' hyperthyroidism. Some clones in this sample may be carry-over from other donors' samples. Donor details come from another sample of the same person, matched by shared clones.

There are many counts of this clonotype. This chain connects TRBV19 to TRBJ1-5; 10 positions agree with TRBD1. This CDR3 is built from 16 residues. The germline CDR1 and CDR2 sequences are LNHDA and SQIVND (reference sequence). Trimming cost V 4 bases and J 0 bases; bases outside gene matches: 3. The CDR3 reads CASSSRDRGSNQPQHF. CDR3 nucleotide sequence: TGTGCCAGTAGTAGCCGGGACAGGGGTAGCAATCAGCCCCAGCATTTT.

This chain's CDR3 is CAPYYEQYF. CDR3 DNA: TGCGCCCCGTACTACGAGCAGTACTTC. This chain connects TRBV5-1 to TRBJ2-7, with unresolved D. The V end lost 10 bases, the J end lost 3 bases, and 5 bases lay between the germline ends. The CDR3 covers 9 residues. The germline V gene has CDR1 SGHRS and CDR2 YFSETQ.

V is TRBV15 and J is TRBJ2-4; no reliable D call. Deletions cut 0 bases from V and 7 bases from J, with 7 bases between. The CDR3 runs 13 residues. CDR1 and CDR2 (germline): LNHNV, YYDKDF (reference sequence). The CDR3 DNA reads TGTGCCACCAGCAGAGATCGAACGAACATTCAGTACTTC. It translates to CATSRDRTNIQYF.

The V gene is TRBV6-1, the J gene TRBJ1-1; TRBD1 matches 7 bases. The CDR3 covers 15 residues. Germline V gene data show CDR1 as MNHNS and CDR2 as SASEGT. The junction had 10 bases not matched to a gene; V was cut back by 3 bases and J by 6 bases. The CDR3 nucleotides are TGTGCCAGCAGTGAGGGTACAGGGGTACGTCCTGAAGCTTTCTTT. Residues: CASSEGTGVRPEAFF.

The chain is built from TRBV12-3 or TRBV12-4 and TRBJ1-6; 9 nucleotides align to TRBD1. The CDR3 is made up of 16 amino acids. Losses at the gene ends were 3 bases for V and 7 bases for J; bases not matched to a gene: 7. CDR3 in amino acids: CASSLGGTGTNSPLHF. Here the CDR3 DNA reads TGTGCCAGCAGTTTGGGCGGGACAGGGACCAATTCACCCCTCCACTTT.

This clonotype was observed at least ten times. V gene TRBV12-3 or TRBV12-4 combines with J gene TRBJ2-6; D might be TRBD2 (5 bases). CDR3 length equals 15 residues. Between the trimmed V and J ends, which lost 1 base and 2 bases, there was a span of 6 bases. The CDR3 sequence: CASSLDGAGANVLTF. The CDR3 DNA is TGTGCCAGCAGTTTAGACGGGGCTGGGGCCAACGTCCTGACTTTC.

This clonotype appeared many times. The V call is TRBV6-5, the J call TRBJ1-2; possible D gene TRBD1, 6 bases. The CDR3 has 17 residues. From germline, CDR1 is MNHEY and CDR2 SVGAGI. Trimming stripped 2 bases from V and 2 bases from J, with 18 bases between. CDR3 nucleotides: TGTGCCAGCAGTTACGGGGGGGCCGGGGGACTAAACTATGGCTACACCTTC. Protein sequence: CASSYGGAGGLNYGYTF.

This chain connects TRBV11-3 to TRBJ2-7; TRBD1 matches 9 bases. With 5 bases clipped from V and 6 bases from J, the junction kept 8 bases outside the gene matches. CDR3 length: 14 amino acids. Germline CDR1 is SGHNT and CDR2 is YENEEA. CDR3 sequence: CASSATGGRGEQYF. The CDR3, as DNA: TGTGCCAGCAGCGCTACAGGGGGCCGGGGCGAGCAGTACTTC.

This clonotype showed up many times. This chain joins TRBV30 and TRBJ1-5, with D perhaps matching TRBD1 (6 bases). V dropped 2 bases and J dropped 6 bases, with 8 bases sitting between them. There are 12 residues in the CDR3. In germline, CDR1 is GTSNPN, CDR2 SVGIG (reference sequence). The CDR3 spells CAWSLTGQPQHF. The CDR3, as DNA: TGTGCCTGGAGTTTGACAGGTCAGCCCCAGCATTTT.

This clonotype was detected only a few times. The rearrangement links TRBV30 to TRBJ1-1, with 9 positions matching TRBD1. From germline, CDR1 is GTSNPN and CDR2 SVGIG (reference sequence). V shed 5 bases, J shed 10 bases, and the junction held 14 bases outside the gene matches. CDR3 size: 14 residues. This CDR3 reads CAWGGGQGHLGAFF. The CDR3 DNA reads as TGTGCCTGGGGGGGGGGACAGGGACACTTGGGAGCTTTCTTT.

The J gene is TRBJ2-5, the V gene TRBV10-3; D assignment may be TRBD1 or TRBD2 (5 bases each). Germline V gene data show CDR1 as ENHRY and CDR2 as SYGVKD. The CDR3 covers 14 residues. V was trimmed by 10 bases and J by 1 base, leaving 16 bases between them. CDR3 in DNA: TGTGCCAGCACTAGTACGAGGGGCCAAGAGACCCAGTACTTC. It specifies CASTSTRGQETQYF.

The sample holds many counts of this clonotype. The chain uses TRBV11-3 and TRBJ2-7, with D perhaps TRBD2 (6 bases). Trimming took 4 bases from V and 4 from J, leaving 17 bases between them. From germline, CDR1 is SGHNT and CDR2 YENEEA. CDR3 length: 15 amino acids. The CDR3: CASSYTRGTVYEQYF. CDR3 in DNA: TGTGCCAGCAGCTATACGCGGGGAACAGTATACGAGCAGTACTTC.

This clonotype was seen ten or more times. This rearrangement joins TRBV28 to TRBJ2-7; TRBD1 matches at 7 bases. CDR3 length: 16 amino acids. Trimming at V came to 3 bases and at J to 0 bases, leaving 8 bases not matched to a gene. From germline, CDR1 is MDHEN and CDR2 SYDVKM. Here the CDR3 reads CASSFPRDSYSYEQYF. CDR3 bases: TGTGCCAGCAGTTTCCCCCGGGACAGCTACTCCTACGAGCAGTACTTC.

The chain uses TRBV18 and TRBJ2-4, with TRBD1 as a possible D gene (5 bases). Trimming took off 2 bases at V and 0 bases at J, with 8 bases between the two ends. CDR3 length: 15 residues. CDR1 KGHSH and CDR2 LQKENI come from the germline V gene. The CDR3, as DNA: TGTGCCAGCTCACCAGGGGCGCTAGCCAAAAACATTCAGTACTTC. Amino acid sequence: CASSPGALAKNIQYF. Using reference TRBV18 and TRBJ2-4 for the parts outside the CDR3, the full variable domain is NAGVMQNPRHLVRRRGQEARLRCSPMKGHSHVYWYRQLPEEGLKFMVYLQKENIIDESGMPKERFSAEFPKEGPSILRIQQVVRGDSAAYFCASSPGALAKNIQYFGAGTRLSVL.

This clonotype was counted between two and nine times. V is TRBV4-1 and J is TRBJ2-7; D remains ambiguous. The germline V and J ends were trimmed by 5 bases and 7 bases, with 12 bases remaining between them. The V gene's germline CDR1 is MGHRA and CDR2 YSYEKL. CDR3 length: 12 amino acids. Here the CDR3 reads CASSSRSREQYF. The CDR3 DNA reads as TGCGCCAGCAGCTCCCGATCGAGAGAGCAGTACTTC.

This clonotype was counted between two and nine times. V usage is TRBV12-3 or TRBV12-4 and J usage is TRBJ2-2; the D gene could be TRBD1 or TRBD2 (5 bases each). The CDR3 contains 15 residues. Trimming cost V 8 bases and J 1 base, with 14 bases left between them. The CDR3: CASSSGAGNTGELFF. In nucleotides, the CDR3 is TGTGCCAGCTCCTCTGGGGCGGGGAACACCGGGGAGCTGTTTTTT.

The V gene is TRBV4-2, the J gene TRBJ2-7; possibly TRBD2 for D (6 bases). The length of the CDR3 is 15 residues. Between the trimmed V and J ends, which lost 1 base and 0 bases, there was a span of 10 bases. Germline CDR1 and CDR2: LGHNA and YNFKEQ. The CDR3 loop is CASSQGRGFSYEQYF. CDR3 nucleotides: TGTGCCAGCAGCCAAGGGAGGGGTTTCTCCTACGAGCAGTACTTC.

This clonotype was counted between two and nine times. The chain carries TRBV30 and TRBJ2-2, with a possible D match to TRBD1 (6 bases). CDR1 is GTSNPN and CDR2 is SVGIG in the germline V gene (reference sequence). V lost 5 bases to trimming and J lost 4 bases, with 11 bases between them. The CDR3 has 13 amino acids. The CDR3 reads CAWSDRLTGELFF. The CDR3, as DNA: TGTGCCTGGTCAGACAGGCTCACCGGGGAGCTGTTTTTT.

The V gene is TRBV19, the J gene TRBJ2-5, with TRBD2 identical over 11 bases. In germline, CDR1 is LNHDA, CDR2 SQIVND (reference sequence). Trimming removed 9 bases from V and 5 bases from J; junction bases left unmatched: 11. This CDR3 has 15 residues. The CDR3 DNA is TGTGCCAGCCGAAATAGCGGGAGGGCCGCTGAGACCCAGTACTTC. Encoded protein: CASRNSGRAAETQYF. Complete variable domain (other parts from reference TRBV19 and TRBJ2-5): DGGITQSPKYLFRKEGQNVTLSCEQNLNHDAMYWYRQDPGQGLRLIYYSQIVNDFQKGDIAEGYSVSREKKESFPLTVTSAQKNPTAFYLCASRNSGRAAETQYFGPGTRLLVL.

This chain uses TRBV20-1 with TRBJ1-5; D gene ambiguous. Trimming shortened V by 5 bases and J by 4 bases, and 12 bases separated the two germline ends. The CDR3 loop spans 13 amino acids. Germline V lookup: CDR1 DFQATT, CDR2 SNEGSKA (reference sequence). The CDR3 reads CSAPQSWNQPQHF. The CDR3 DNA follows: TGCAGTGCTCCCCAGTCCTGGAATCAGCCCCAGCATTTT.

The chain carries TRBV27 and TRBJ1-6; unclear D gene. The germline V and J ends were trimmed by 5 bases and 3 bases, with 5 bases remaining between them. Germline CDR1 reads MNHEY; CDR2 reads SMNVEV (reference sequence). The CDR3 extends over 13 amino acids. The CDR3, as DNA: TGTGCCAGCAGTACGAACTATAATTCACCCCTCCACTTT. As protein: CASSTNYNSPLHF.

As concerns this clonotype: A much larger clone is a single base away; this may be a read error. V usage is TRBV12-3 or TRBV12-4 and J usage is TRBJ1-6; no reliable D call. The CDR3 is 13 residues long. CDR3: CASSLTEGSHLHF. As DNA, the CDR3 is TGTGCCAGCAGTCTCACGGAGGGTTCACACCTCCACTTT.

This clonotype has a count of ten or more. V usage is TRBV20-1 and J usage is TRBJ1-2; D call uncertain. The CDR3 length is 10 residues. From germline, CDR1 is DFQATT and CDR2 SNEGSKA (reference sequence). Trimming removed 1 base at V and 14 bases at J, with 11 bases between. CDR3 sequence: CSARAVDETF. CDR3 nucleotide sequence: TGCAGTGCTAGAGCAGTGGACGAAACCTTC.

There are many counts of this clonotype. This chain joins TRBV12-3 or TRBV12-4 and TRBJ2-7; TRBD1 matches 9 bases. CDR3 length equals 13 residues. The ends lost 6 bases at V and 7 bases at J; junction bases unmatched: 7. CDR3 loop: CASRRDRAPEQYF. The CDR3 nucleotides are TGTGCCAGCAGGCGGGACAGGGCACCTGAGCAGTACTTC.

The chain joins TRBV20-1 to TRBJ1-2; unclear D gene. Germline CDR1 and CDR2: DFQATT and SNEGSKA (reference sequence). The CDR3 loop spans 10 amino acids. Trimming removed 3 bases at V and 5 bases at J, with 4 bases between. The CDR3 spells CSARGYGYTF. Written as DNA, the CDR3 is TGCAGTGCTAGGGGGTATGGCTACACCTTC.

This clonotype was seen a few times. V gene TRBV19 combines with J gene TRBJ1-1; D not resolved. This CDR3 contains 12 residues. The V end lost 1 base, the J end lost 3 bases, and 3 bases lay between the germline ends. Germline V lookup: CDR1 LNHDA, CDR2 SQIVND (reference sequence). In DNA form, the CDR3 reads TGTGCCAGTAGTATAGGACACACTGAAGCTTTCTTT. The encoded protein is CASSIGHTEAFF.